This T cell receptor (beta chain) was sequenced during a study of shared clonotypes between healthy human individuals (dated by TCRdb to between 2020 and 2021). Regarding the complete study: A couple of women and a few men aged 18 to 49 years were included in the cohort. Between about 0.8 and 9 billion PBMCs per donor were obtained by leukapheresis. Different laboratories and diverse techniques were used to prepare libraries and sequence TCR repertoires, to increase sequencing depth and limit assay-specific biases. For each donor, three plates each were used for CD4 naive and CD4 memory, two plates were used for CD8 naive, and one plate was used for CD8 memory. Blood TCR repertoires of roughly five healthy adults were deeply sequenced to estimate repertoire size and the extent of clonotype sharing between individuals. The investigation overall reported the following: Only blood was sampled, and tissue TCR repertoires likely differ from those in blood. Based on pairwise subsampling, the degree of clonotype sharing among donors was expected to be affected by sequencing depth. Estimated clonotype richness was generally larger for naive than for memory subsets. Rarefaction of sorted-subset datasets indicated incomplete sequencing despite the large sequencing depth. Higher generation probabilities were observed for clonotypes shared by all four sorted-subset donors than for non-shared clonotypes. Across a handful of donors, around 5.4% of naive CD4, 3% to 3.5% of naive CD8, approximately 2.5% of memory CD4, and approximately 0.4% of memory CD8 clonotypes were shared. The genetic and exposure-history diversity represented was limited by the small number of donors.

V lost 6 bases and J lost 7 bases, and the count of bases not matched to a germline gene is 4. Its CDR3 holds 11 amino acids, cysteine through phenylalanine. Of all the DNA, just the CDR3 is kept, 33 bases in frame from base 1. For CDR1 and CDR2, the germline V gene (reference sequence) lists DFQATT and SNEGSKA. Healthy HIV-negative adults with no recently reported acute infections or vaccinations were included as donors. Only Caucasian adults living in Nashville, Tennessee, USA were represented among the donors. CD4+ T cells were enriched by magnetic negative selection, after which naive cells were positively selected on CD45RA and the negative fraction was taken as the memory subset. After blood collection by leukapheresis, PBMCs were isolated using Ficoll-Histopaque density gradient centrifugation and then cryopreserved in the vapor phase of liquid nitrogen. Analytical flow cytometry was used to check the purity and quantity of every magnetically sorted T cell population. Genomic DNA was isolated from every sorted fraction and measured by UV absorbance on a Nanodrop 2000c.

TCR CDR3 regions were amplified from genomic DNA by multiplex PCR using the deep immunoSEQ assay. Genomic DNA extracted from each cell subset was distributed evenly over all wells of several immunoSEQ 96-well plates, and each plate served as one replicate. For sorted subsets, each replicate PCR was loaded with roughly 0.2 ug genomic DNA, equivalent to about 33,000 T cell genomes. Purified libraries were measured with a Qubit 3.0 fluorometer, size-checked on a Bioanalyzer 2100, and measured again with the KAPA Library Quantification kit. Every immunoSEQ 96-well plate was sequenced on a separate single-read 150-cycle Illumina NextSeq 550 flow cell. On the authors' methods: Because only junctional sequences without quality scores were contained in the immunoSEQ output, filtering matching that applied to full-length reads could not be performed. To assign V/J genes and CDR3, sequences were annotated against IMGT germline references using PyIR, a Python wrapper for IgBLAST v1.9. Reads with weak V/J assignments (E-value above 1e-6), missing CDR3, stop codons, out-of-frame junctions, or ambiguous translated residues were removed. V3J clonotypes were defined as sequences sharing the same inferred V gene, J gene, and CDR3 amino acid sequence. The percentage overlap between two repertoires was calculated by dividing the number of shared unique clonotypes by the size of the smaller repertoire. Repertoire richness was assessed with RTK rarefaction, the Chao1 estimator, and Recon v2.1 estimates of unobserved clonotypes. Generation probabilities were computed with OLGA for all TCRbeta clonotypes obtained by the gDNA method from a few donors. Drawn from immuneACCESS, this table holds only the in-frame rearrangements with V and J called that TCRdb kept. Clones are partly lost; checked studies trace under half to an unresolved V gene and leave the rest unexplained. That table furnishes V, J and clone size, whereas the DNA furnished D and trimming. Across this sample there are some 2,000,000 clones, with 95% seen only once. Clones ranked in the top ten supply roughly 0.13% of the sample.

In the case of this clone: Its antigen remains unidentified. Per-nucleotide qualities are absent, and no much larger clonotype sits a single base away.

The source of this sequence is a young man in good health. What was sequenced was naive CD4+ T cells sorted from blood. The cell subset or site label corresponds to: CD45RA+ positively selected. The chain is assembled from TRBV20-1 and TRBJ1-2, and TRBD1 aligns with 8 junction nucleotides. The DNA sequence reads TGCAGTGCGATACAGGGGGTTGGCTACACCTTC. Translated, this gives CSAIQGVGYTF.